This T cell receptor beta chain was captured by sequencing in a study of cytomegalovirus exposure and HLA in healthy donors (dated by TCRdb to 2016 to 2017). Regarding the research as a whole: In an earlier analysis of 450 to 750 of the donors, under 300 Gb of sequence data and approximately 120 million unique TCR beta sequences from about 179 million T cells were reported. Roughly 300 gigabases of sequencing data and roughly 90 million unique TCR sequences were included in an early release covering 550 to 650 HLA-typed donors. The genetic ancestry cluster associated with self-reported Caucasian donors included roughly four fifths of the roughly 380 genotyped donors. The study aimed to test whether signatures of past pathogen exposure could be identified by cataloging public T cell receptors. The study profiled the T cell repertoires of about 640 subjects by immunosequencing and related them to cytomegalovirus serostatus. A separate validation cohort of about 110 different subjects was used in addition to the 666-subject first cohort. The study combined high-throughput TCR immunosequencing, statistical association of individual TCRs with disease status, and machine learning to predict cytomegalovirus infection status. A later analysis re-examined previously published TCR beta repertoires from more than 650 donors and added high-resolution HLA genotyping to investigate patterns of TCR occurrence. Rather than drawing on any new phenotypic data, the later analysis identified candidate immune exposures from TCR beta sequences and the way those sequences occurred across donors. In an earlier analysis of over 550 of the donors, high-throughput TCR beta sequencing was used to judge whether each TCR beta V gene segment behaved as functional or pseudogenic. Donor age, sex, ethnicity and CMV serostatus were compiled together with the repertoire data. Genome-wide SNP genotypes for about 65% of the roughly 670 donors were used in a later genetic analysis, which treated that subset as a discovery cohort. All discovery cohort repertoires had been generated using a single sequencing platform. HLA typing included class I and class II loci at four-digit resolution. Typing coverage varied by locus: about 620-630 donors for A, B, C, DRB1 and DQB1; roughly 560 for DQA1; around 570 for DPA1; roughly 450 for DPB1. Because of strong linkage in the cohort, roughly five DR-DQ haplotypes were treated as single units for association and clustering. Among 398 genotyped donors of the cohort, an average of approximately 240,000 unique TCR beta nucleotide sequences were sequenced per donor, roughly 20% of them non-productive.

Results the study describes overall, beyond this receptor: A later genetic analysis reported fewer N-insertions in productive TCRs among donors in an Asian-associated ancestry cluster than the roughly 620-donor mean. Some IMGT-functional V segments, including TRBV6-2 and TRBV6-3, could not be told apart with the 87-base-pair reads, so those segments were excluded. A total of fewer than 200 TCR beta chains were listed by the study as associated with cytomegalovirus. Strong co-occurrence of HLA alleles, especially DR and DQ, made assigning TCR associations to individual alleles difficult. A later analysis associated roughly 17,000 TCR beta sequences with specific HLA alleles at a false discovery rate of 0.05. Because counts were too low, seventeen rarely observed V segments, including chromosome 9 orphons, were left out of the earlier analysis of 500 to 650 of the donors. Linkage disequilibrium might explain the correlated functional status among segregating V segments, but an unknown experimental factor could not be excluded. CMV serostatus was the only immune exposure information available for the cohort. In a later genetic analysis, a missense DCLRE1C variant was associated with V-gene and J-gene trimming of TCR beta chains, and the association was replicated in an independent cohort. According to a later analysis, TCR association rates differed among HLA loci, with DRB1 alleles showing the most associated TCRs and HLA-C alleles showing the fewest. It was suggested by the authors that the approach could potentially be generalized to other disease states and immunological phenotypes. A cluster of highly shared sequence variants was judged likely to represent a technical artifact of the sequencing pipeline. In vitro tests confirmed that a few of the cytomegalovirus-associated TCR beta chains recognize cytomegalovirus antigens. The presence/absence analyses assumed that sequencing depth was roughly uniform across donors, and that assumption may not be true. Across donors, most TCR sequences were observed very rarely, whereas some public TCRs were present in many individuals. In this cohort, only TCR beta chains were sequenced, and detectable features were limited by the absence of alpha or paired-chain data. In a later analysis, HLA-associated TCR beta chains showed more clonal expansion and lower generation probabilities than non-associated chains that were equally common. A further reported finding was that TCR beta sequences accurately predicted the HLA-A and HLA-B alleles for most subjects in the first cohort. Because HLA typing was missing for some donors at each locus, association tests included only the typed subset. In an earlier analysis of approximately 600 of the donors, most TCR beta V segments were observed in productive rearrangements about 90% or about 30% of the time, broadly matching IMGT annotations. According to a later analysis, parvovirus B19, influenza, CMV and Epstein-Barr virus appeared linked to several top co-occurrence clusters. According to a later analysis, most CMV-associated TCR beta chains appeared to be HLA-restricted, and the HLA associations seemed to be driven largely by CMV exposure. The classifier was reported to diagnose cytomegalovirus status with high specificity and sensitivity in both the original and validation cohorts.

Library preparation was by the immunoSEQ multiplex PCR assay. For the multiplex PCR, a mixture combining 60 forward primers for TCR Vbeta segments and 13 reverse primers for TCR Jbeta segments was used. Amplification of the CDR3 region of rearranged TCR beta genes was performed with a multiplex PCR assay on genomic DNA. The Illumina HiSeq System was used to sequence the amplified TCR beta libraries as 87-base-pair reads. The paper's processing steps were these. A later analysis counted about 82 million unique TCR beta chains across the 640 or so repertoires, and about 10 million of these chains were shared by at least two donors. To remove PCR and sequencing errors, raw reads were error-corrected and collapsed into unique sequences using a nearest-neighbor algorithm that merged closely related sequences. CDR3 sequences were aligned to IMGT reference sequences to assign V, D and J gene segments. Each retained sequence needed at least a six-nucleotide match to both a V gene segment and a J gene segment. Rearrangements were classified as productive when the CDR3 lacked stop codons and remained in frame with V and J, and all other rearrangements were classified as non-productive. Following IMGT convention, CDR3 was defined as the stretch from the second conserved V-encoded cysteine to the conserved J-encoded phenylalanine. In an earlier analysis of roughly 580 of the donors, sequences lacking an unambiguous match to a single V gene segment were excluded. An earlier analysis of approximately 590 of the donors called V segments functional above 56.7% productive rearrangements and segregating when the between-donor standard deviation exceeded 5%. To diagnose cytomegalovirus status from the catalog of TCR beta chain sequences, a statistical classification framework was built. A later analysis assigned V and J genes by comparing TCR nucleotide sequences with IMGT/GENE-DB human TR gene sequences. In a later analysis, CDR3 sequences and most-parsimonious VDJ recombination scenarios were assigned using the TCRdist pipeline. In a later analysis, every TCR beta chain was defined by the combination of its CDR3 amino acid sequence and its V-gene family, and reads without a unique V-gene family were dropped. To address suspected cross-contamination and a sequencing artifact, a later analysis removed approximately 600 highly shared, low-generation-probability nucleotide sequences. In a later analysis, a clonal expansion index was calculated for each public chain from normalized within-repertoire ranks of inferred template counts. A later analysis computed generation probabilities with a VDJ recombination model fitted to out-of-frame rearrangements, and checked the results against IGoR. In a later analysis, TCR-TCR, TCR-HLA and TCR-CMV co-occurrence was scored with hypergeometric tests, and a repertoire-size bias correction was applied to TCR pairs. False discovery rates were estimated in a later analysis by permuting HLA or CMV assignments 20 times. In a later analysis, co-occurring TCRs were grouped using DBSCAN, and TCRdist sequence similarity was added for clustering within HLA-allele-positive subsets. For co-occurrence clustering, repertoires with fewer than 30,000 or more than 120,000 public chains were excluded, along with 4 to 6 repertoires with anomalous nucleotide sharing. TCRdb retrieved this table from immuneACCESS and kept in-frame rearrangements only. Not all clones are present; in checked studies, unresolved V genes account for under half, and no reason is known for the remainder. For V, J and clone size, that table is used; D and trimming come from the DNA. Recorded for this sample are approximately 140,000 clones; more than 75% of them occurred a single time. Roughly 3.6% of the sample lies in the top ten.

The cohort comprised some 680 healthy bone marrow donors. At the time of sampling, all cohort members were nominally healthy, though unrecorded immune exposures were likely present. CMV serostatus was positive for almost 300 and negative for about half of the 666 cohort members, and was not recorded for this donor. A peripheral blood sample was provided by each donor, and peripheral blood mononuclear cells were used for TCR beta sequencing. Genomic DNA extraction from the blood cell samples was performed with the Qiagen DNeasy Blood Extraction Kit. Cut back by 6 bases and 4 bases, the V and J ends lie 14 bases apart. The CDR3 starts with the cysteine, ends with the phenylalanine, and has 13 residues. Just CDR3 DNA is preserved here, 39 bases in frame from base 1. For CDR1 and CDR2, the germline V gene (reference sequence) lists SGHKS and YYEKEE. This clone was found a few times. This clone's antigen is unknown. Base-call qualities are not available, and no considerably larger clone is one nucleotide away.

Sequencing used PBMCs. The clonotype comes from a human donor in good health. The chain joins TRBV5-5 to TRBJ2-7; TRBD1 is a possible D gene, resting on 6 matching bases. The encoded CDR3 is CASKMMGTYEQYF. The nucleotide sequence is given as TGTGCCAGCAAAATGATGGGGACATACGAGCAGTACTTC. When the CDR3 is completed using the reference TRBV5-5 and TRBJ2-7 genes on either side, the full variable domain is DAGVTQSPTHLIKTRGQQVTLRCSPISGHKSVSWYQQVLGQGPQFIFQYYEKEERGRGNFPDRFSARQFPNYSSELNVNALLLGDSALYLCASKMMGTYEQYFGPGTRLTVT.